The 9 T cell receptor beta chains presented below share a single source sample, sequenced in a study of radiotherapy plus CTLA-4 blockade in lung cancer. Profiling relied on immunoSEQ multiplex PCR, and the TCRdb table lists in-frame clones only, not all of them. This table holds about 59,000 clones, about 70% found once. This specimen was peripheral blood, taken from a patient treated with radiotherapy plus ipilimumab. The receptors were sampled from a human donor with non-small cell lung cancer whose response to radiotherapy plus ipilimumab could not be evaluated.

The V and J genes are TRBV28 and TRBJ2-7; D might be TRBD2 (5 bases). The CDR3 is 13 amino acids. The V and J ends lost 6 bases and 3 bases respectively, with 12 bases between them. Germline loops: CDR1 MDHEN, CDR2 SYDVKM. The CDR3 is CASSRPEDYEQYF. DNA of the CDR3: TGTGCCAGCAGCCGGCCGGAGGACTACGAGCAGTACTTC.

The CDR3 DNA reads as TGTGCCAGCGTGAGATCCTACGAGCAGTACTTC. It codes for CASVRSYEQYF. This chain links TRBV21-1 with TRBJ2-7; TRBD2, the table's D call, was not compared with the DNA. TRBV21-1 is assigned pseudogene status. CDR3 size: 11 residues.

This chain uses TRBV21-1 with TRBJ1-3; the table's D call TRBD1 went unverified against the DNA. TRBV21-1 is deemed a pseudogene. The CDR3 is 20 residues long. Here the CDR3 DNA reads TGTGCCAGCAGCAAAGGGGGGCCAGGGACGGTCCCTAAGGCTGGAAACACCATATATTTT. This sequence encodes CASSKGGPGTVPKAGNTIYF.

This clone has more than one count but fewer than ten. This chain connects TRBV6-5 to TRBJ1-1, with D tentatively TRBD1 (5 bases). The CDR3 totals 16 residues. V lost 2 bases and J lost 4, with 17 bases in between. Germline values: CDR1 MNHEY, CDR2 SVGAGI. The DNA for the CDR3 is TGTGCCAGCAGTTACGTGACAGCTGGGTGGGGCACTGAAGCTTTCTTT. Its protein product is CASSYVTAGWGTEAFF.

This clone turned up a few times. V gene TRBV9 combines with J gene TRBJ2-2; 10 bases align to TRBD1. Germline CDR1 and CDR2: SGDLS and YYNGEE. Trimming took 4 bases from V and 3 from J; bases not matched to a gene: 6. The CDR3 sequence is 16 residues long. The CDR3: CASSFDRGRDTGELFF. CDR3 bases: TGTGCCAGCAGCTTCGACAGGGGGCGCGACACCGGGGAGCTGTTTTTT.

The chain has TRBV11-1 and TRBJ2-1; 15 positions match TRBD2. Germline values: CDR1 SGHAT, CDR2 FQDESV (reference sequence). The length of the CDR3 is 15 residues. V gave up 8 bases and J gave up 7 bases; unmatched junction bases: 6. As DNA, the CDR3 is TGTGCCAGCGGATGGACTAGCGGGGGGGTGAATGAGCAGTTCTTC. Protein sequence: CASGWTSGGVNEQFF.

This chain joins TRBV28 and TRBJ1-1; a possible D gene is TRBD1 (6 bases). The V gene lost 6 bases and the J gene lost 0 bases, with 14 bases spanning the gap. The germline V gene has CDR1 MDHEN and CDR2 SYDVKM. This CDR3 has 15 amino acids. DNA for the CDR3: TGTGCCAGCAGCCTCTTTGACAGGATGAACACTGAAGCTTTCTTT. Its protein product is CASSLFDRMNTEAFF. The full variable domain, with the rest looked up from reference TRBV28 and TRBJ1-1, is DVKVTQSSRYLVKRTGEKVFLECVQDMDHENMFWYRQDPGLGLRLIYFSYDVKMKEKGDIPEGYSVSREKKERFSLILESASTNQTSMYLCASSLFDRMNTEAFFGQGTRLTVV.

This rearrangement joins TRBV6-5 to TRBJ1-1, with D possibly being TRBD1 (5 bases). Germline-derived CDR1 and CDR2 are MNHEY and SVGAGI. This CDR3 is 13 amino acids long. V was cut by 6 bases and J by 4 bases, with 12 bases left in between. The CDR3 loop reads CASRKLGATEAFF. In DNA form, the CDR3 reads TGTGCCAGCAGGAAGCTTGGGGCCACTGAAGCTTTCTTT.

V gene TRBV5-1 combines with J gene TRBJ1-2; 7 bases align to TRBD1. CDR1 is SGHRS and CDR2 is YFSETQ in the germline V gene. The CDR3 contains 14 residues. V was pared by 0 bases and J by 3 bases, with 2 bases of the junction left unmatched. This CDR3 reads CASSLAGTDYGYTF. In DNA form, the CDR3 reads TGCGCCAGCAGCTTGGCCGGGACAGACTATGGCTACACCTTC.